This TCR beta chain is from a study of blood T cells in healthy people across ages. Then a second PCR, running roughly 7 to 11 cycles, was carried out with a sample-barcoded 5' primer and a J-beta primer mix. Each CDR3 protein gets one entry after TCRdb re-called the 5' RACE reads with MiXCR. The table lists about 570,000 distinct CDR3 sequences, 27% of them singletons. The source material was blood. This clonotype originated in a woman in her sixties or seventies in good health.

CDR3 amino acids: CASSYSPSGGKDTQYF. Written as DNA, the CDR3 is TGTGCCAGCAGTTACTCGCCTAGCGGGGGGAAAGATACGCAGTATTTT. The V and J genes are TRBV6-2 or TRBV6-3 and TRBJ2-3; TRBD2 aligns across 11 bases. Trimming cost V 0 bases and J 5 bases; bases outside gene matches: 4. Germline values: CDR1 MNHEY, CDR2 SVGEGT. CDR3 size: 16 residues.